The present TCR beta chain was sequenced within a study of blood T cell repertoires in COVID-19. Study summary: Acute-phase and convalescent COVID-19 samples originated in the United States, Italy and Spain. Nucleic acid was either cDNA or gDNA, and it came from T cells, B-cell-depleted T cells, or PBMCs.

Germline V gives CDR1 SEHNR, CDR2 FQNEAQ (reference sequence). The CDR3 sequence is 14 residues long. The ends lost 2 bases at V and 6 bases at J; junction bases unmatched: 6. In the original analysis: Estimation of nucleated cell counts was performed using reference gene primer amplification. Sequenced by immunoSEQ multiplex PCR; TCRdb stores in-frame clones only, minus some. The D gene and trimming were derived from the DNA, and the V and J assignments and clone size from that table. This table holds approximately 140,000 clones, just under 85% found once. The clonotype comes from a woman aged 45-59 years with acute COVID-19. Sequencing input: PBMCs or T cells enriched from blood (not recorded which). The rearrangement uses TRBV7-9 and TRBJ2-7, with TRBD1 matching over 8 bases. The CDR3, as DNA: TGTGCCAGCAGCTTATTTCAGGGGGCTATCGAGCAGTACTTC. This codes for CASSLFQGAIEQYF.